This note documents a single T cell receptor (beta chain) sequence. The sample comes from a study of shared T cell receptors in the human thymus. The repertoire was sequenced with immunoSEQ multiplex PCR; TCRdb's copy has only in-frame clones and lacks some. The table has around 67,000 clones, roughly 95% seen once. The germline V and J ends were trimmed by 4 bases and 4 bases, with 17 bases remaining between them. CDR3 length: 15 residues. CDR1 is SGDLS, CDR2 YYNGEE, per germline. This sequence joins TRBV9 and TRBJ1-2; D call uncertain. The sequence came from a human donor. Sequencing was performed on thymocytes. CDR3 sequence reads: CASSPDETAGYGYTF. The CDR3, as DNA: TGTGCCAGCAGCCCCGACGAGACCGCGGGCTATGGCTACACCTTC.